Listed here are 3 T cell receptor beta chains from one sample, sequenced in a study of shared clonotypes between healthy human individuals. Clones were read by immunoSEQ multiplex PCR, and TCRdb kept only the in-frame ones, dropping some. The sample contains roughly 2.4 million clones, under 97% of which appear only once. The sequenced sample consisted of naive CD4+ T cells sorted from blood. Stated subset: CD45RA+ positively selected. These receptors were collected from a man between 18 and 29 years old in good health.

The J gene is TRBJ2-7, the V gene TRBV19, with 8 bases lining up with TRBD2. Per germline, CDR1 LNHDA and CDR2 SQIVND (reference sequence). Trimming took 4 bases from V and 1 from J; bases not matched to a gene: 9. The CDR3 is 16 amino acids. The CDR3 region is CASSRYSGVESYEQYF. DNA for the CDR3: TGTGCCAGTAGTAGGTATAGCGGGGTCGAGTCCTACGAGCAGTACTTC.

CDR3 nucleotide sequence: TGTGCCAGTAAGGAGAGTATCGACAGTGTCTATGGCTACACCTTC. Protein product: CASKESIDSVYGYTF. The chain joins TRBV19 to TRBJ1-2; D perhaps matches TRBD1 (5 bases). This CDR3 has 15 residues. Trimming cost V 7 bases and J 4 bases, with 19 bases left between them. The germline CDR1 and CDR2 sequences are LNHDA and SQIVND (reference sequence).

The CDR3 region is CASSELNTGRAEAFF. The CDR3 bases are TGTGCCAGCAGTGAATTAAACACCGGGAGGGCTGAAGCTTTCTTT. The chain links TRBV6-1 to TRBJ1-1; unclear D gene. Trimming shortened V by 2 bases and J by 6 bases, and 16 bases separated the two germline ends. Germline values: CDR1 MNHNS, CDR2 SASEGT. CDR3 length equals 15 residues.